The next 27 T cell receptor beta chains were all read from a single sample in a study of blood T cell repertoires in COVID-19. This table comes from immunoSEQ multiplex PCR, and its TCRdb copy is limited to in-frame clones, with some not included. The sample includes approximately 300,000 clones, 65% to 90% of them seen just once. Sequenced: PBMCs or T cells enriched from blood (not recorded which). The receptor source for this set is a young man who had recovered from COVID-19.

This clone appeared once. The genes are TRBV7-9 and TRBJ1-4, with no clear D. This CDR3 spans 14 amino acids. Germline-derived CDR1 and CDR2 are SEHNR and FQNEAQ (reference sequence). The V gene lost 5 bases and the J gene lost 4 bases, with 11 bases spanning the gap. This chain's CDR3 is CASSKRRDNEKLFF. In DNA, the CDR3 is TGTGCCAGCAGCAAACGACGGGATAATGAAAAACTGTTTTTT.

The chain employs TRBV7-6 and TRBJ2-1, with D hard to call. V shed 1 base and J shed 10 bases, with 14 bases lying between them. Germline-derived CDR1 and CDR2 are SGHVS and FNYEAQ. The CDR3 runs to 14 residues. CDR3 sequence: CASSLEGSPEEQFF. The CDR3 nucleotides read TGTGCCAGCAGCTTAGAAGGATCCCCGGAGGAGCAGTTCTTC.

The genes are TRBV20-1 and TRBJ1-1; D remains ambiguous. The germline V gene has CDR1 DFQATT and CDR2 SNEGSKA (reference sequence). V was clipped by 6 bases and J by 5 bases, with 10 bases between them. CDR3 length: 11 residues. The CDR3 DNA is TGCAGTGCCGAGGAGGGAACTGAAGCTTTCTTT. Amino acids: CSAEEGTEAFF.

The chain couples TRBV7-2 to TRBJ2-4; no clear D. V lost 1 base and J 7 bases, leaving 11 bases between the germline ends. The CDR3 has 14 residues. Germline CDR1 and CDR2: SGHTA and FQGNSA. The CDR3 coding sequence is TGTGCCAGCAGCTTAGGCGGTGGTAGGAACATTCAGTACTTC. This translates into CASSLGGGRNIQYF.

The chain joins TRBV15 to TRBJ2-1, with a weak D call TRBD1 (5 bases). V was pared by 5 bases and J by 5 bases, with 13 bases between. The CDR3 covers 14 residues. Germline V gene data show CDR1 as LNHNV and CDR2 as YYDKDF (reference sequence). CDR3 loop: CATSGVGLNNEQFF. CDR3 DNA sequence: TGTGCCACCAGCGGCGTGGGGCTCAACAATGAGCAGTTCTTC.

The chain recombines TRBV3-1 (or the pseudogene TRBV3-2) with TRBJ1-2; possibly TRBD1 for D (6 bases). Per germline, CDR1 LGHDT and CDR2 YNNKEL (reference sequence). The CDR3 is 15 amino acids. V was pared by 3 bases and J by 3 bases, with 14 bases between. In DNA, the CDR3 is TGTGCCAGCAGCCATTTTACAGGGACCTACTATGGCTACACCTTC. Protein: CASSHFTGTYYGYTF.

V gene TRBV3-1 (or the pseudogene TRBV3-2) combines with J gene TRBJ2-5, with TRBD2 matching 12 bases. The CDR3 contains 18 residues. Germline lookup yields CDR1 LGHDT and CDR2 YNNKEL (reference sequence). With 1 base clipped from V and 5 bases from J, the junction kept 11 bases outside the gene matches. The CDR3 sequence is CASSQGPLAGGRGETQYF. The DNA of the CDR3 is TGTGCCAGCAGCCAAGGCCCCCTAGCGGGAGGGCGAGGTGAGACCCAGTACTTC.

This clone was picked up one time. V is TRBV7-8 and J is TRBJ2-3; TRBD2 agrees at 12 bases. Germline CDR1 and CDR2: SGHVS and FQNEAQ. J lost 7 bases, V lost 1 base, and 6 bases had no gene match. The CDR3 has 16 residues. CDR3 region: CASSLVLAGGQNTQYF. The CDR3, as DNA: TGTGCCAGCAGCTTAGTCCTAGCGGGGGGGCAAAATACGCAGTATTTT.

The sample holds one count of this clone. V usage is TRBV11-2 and J usage is TRBJ2-1; 8 bases are a match to TRBD2. The CDR3 spans 10 residues. Germline trimming cut 5 bases from V and 12 bases from J; bases unmatched to any gene: 0. CDR1 is SGHAT, CDR2 FQNNGV, per germline. The CDR3 DNA reads TGTGCCAGCAGCCGGGGGGGGCAGTTCTTC. Amino acids: CASSRGGQFF. Full variable domain (outside the CDR3, taken from reference TRBV11-2 and TRBJ2-1): EAGVAQSPRYKIIEKRQSVAFWCNPISGHATLYWYQQILGQGPKLLIQFQNNGVVDDSQLPKDRFSAERLKGVDSTLKIQPAKLEDSAVYLCASSRGGQFFGPGTRLTVL.

Remarks on this clone: Other nucleotide sequences from this sample produce the same CDR3. This chain connects TRBV18 to TRBJ1-2; D call uncertain. The V end was cut by 0 bases, the J end by 8 bases, with 10 bases between. CDR1 KGHSH and CDR2 LQKENI come from the germline V gene. This CDR3 is 13 amino acids long. CDR3 DNA sequence: TGTGCCAGCTCACCACCAGCCCGGGGAGGCTACACCTTC. This encodes CASSPPARGGYTF.

This sequence joins TRBV19 and TRBJ1-5; 11 bases match TRBD1. The CDR3 covers 18 residues. Germline V gene data show CDR1 as LNHDA and CDR2 as SQIVND (reference sequence). Germline trimming cut 6 bases from V and 1 base from J; bases unmatched to any gene: 11. The CDR3 DNA is TGTGCCAGTAGAGACCGGGACAGGGGGTCCGTGAGCAATCAGCCCCAGCATTTT. Translation: CASRDRDRGSVSNQPQHF. Full variable domain (outside the CDR3, taken from reference TRBV19 and TRBJ1-5): DGGITQSPKYLFRKEGQNVTLSCEQNLNHDAMYWYRQDPGQGLRLIYYSQIVNDFQKGDIAEGYSVSREKKESFPLTVTSAQKNPTAFYLCASRDRDRGSVSNQPQHFGDGTRLSIL.

V usage is TRBV28 and J usage is TRBJ1-3, with D tentatively TRBD1 (6 bases). This CDR3 is built from 15 residues. Looked up from germline, CDR1 is MDHEN and CDR2 is SYDVKM. Between the trimmed V and J ends, which lost 3 bases and 0 bases, there was a span of 9 bases. The CDR3 DNA reads as TGTGCCAGCAGTTTTGGGGGCAACTCTGGAAACACCATATATTTT. It yields the protein CASSFGGNSGNTIYF.

This clone was recorded only once. The J gene is TRBJ1-3, the V gene TRBV11-2; the match to TRBD1 covers 10 bases. The CDR3 spans 15 residues. V was clipped by 4 bases and J by 5 bases; unmatched bases: 5. The germline gives CDR1 SGHAT, CDR2 FQNNGV. CDR3 DNA sequence: TGTGCCAGCAGCTCGGGACAGGGGTTTAGAAACACCATATATTTT. The encoded protein is CASSSGQGFRNTIYF.

The genes are TRBV5-6 and TRBJ2-5; 11 bases fit TRBD1. The ends lost 4 bases at V and 6 bases at J; junction bases unmatched: 8. CDR1 SGHDT and CDR2 YYEEEE come from the germline V gene. There are 15 residues in the CDR3. CDR3: CASSPDRGLGKTQYF. CDR3 sequence (DNA): TGTGCCAGCAGCCCGGACAGGGGGCTGGGGAAGACCCAGTACTTC.

The chain combines TRBV11-2 with TRBJ2-7; 11 nucleotides agree with TRBD2. CDR1 is SGHAT, CDR2 FQNNGV, per germline. This CDR3 is 18 amino acids long. J lost 2 bases, V lost 5 bases, and 14 bases had no gene match. The CDR3 region has the DNA TGTGCCAGCAGCCCAACATATTCAACTAGCGGGAGAACCTACGAGCAGTACTTC. Its translation is CASSPTYSTSGRTYEQYF.

This sequence joins TRBV11-2 and TRBJ2-1; D unclear. The CDR3 runs to 14 residues. Germline V gives CDR1 SGHAT, CDR2 FQNNGV. The germline V and J ends were trimmed by 1 base and 8 bases, with 12 bases remaining between them. This CDR3 reads CASSLVREVDEQFF. The CDR3 DNA reads as TGTGCCAGCAGCTTAGTCCGAGAGGTCGATGAGCAGTTCTTC.

This chain joins TRBV2 and TRBJ2-1; TRBD2 matches 10 bases. This CDR3 comprises 17 residues. CDR1 and CDR2 (germline): SNHLY, FYNNEI. V gave up 5 bases and J gave up 7 bases; unmatched junction bases: 14. CDR3 amino acids: CASSPSTSGALGNEQFF. The CDR3 nucleotides read TGTGCCAGCAGTCCCTCTACTAGCGGGGCTTTGGGGAATGAGCAGTTCTTC.

This chain joins TRBV18 and TRBJ2-5; 7 nucleotides align to TRBD1. J lost 2 bases, V lost 2 bases, and 5 bases had no gene match. Germline V gene lookup returns CDR1 KGHSH and CDR2 LQKENI. This CDR3 region has 15 residues. The CDR3: CASSPEGGRQETQYF. The DNA of the CDR3 is TGTGCCAGCTCACCAGAAGGGGGCCGACAAGAGACCCAGTACTTC.

The chain uses TRBV5-1 and TRBJ1-1; D is unclear. CDR1 and CDR2 (germline): SGHRS, YFSETQ. The CDR3 spans 17 residues. V shed 0 bases and J shed 4 bases, with 19 bases lying between them. This chain's CDR3 is CASSLDPFAVAGTEAFF. In DNA form, the CDR3 reads TGCGCCAGCAGCTTGGATCCGTTCGCGGTTGCTGGCACTGAAGCTTTCTTT.

CDR3 in amino acids: CASRTKGSLRYEQYF. In DNA form, the CDR3 reads TGTGCCAGCAGGACAAAGGGGTCACTCCGCTACGAGCAGTACTTC. The V call is TRBV28, the J call TRBJ2-7; weak D call: TRBD1 (5 bases). This CDR3 region has 15 residues. V was clipped by 6 bases and J by 3 bases, with 18 bases between them. The germline CDR1 and CDR2 sequences are MDHEN and SYDVKM.

Only a few counts were recorded for this clone. This chain connects TRBV4-1 to TRBJ2-5; D might be TRBD1 (5 bases). CDR1 and CDR2 (germline): MGHRA, YSYEKL. The CDR3 consists of 16 residues. V was pared by 4 bases and J by 5 bases, with 20 bases between. DNA of the CDR3: TGCGCCAGCAGCCCCGGACCGGCAGGGCGTTCGGAGACCCAGTACTTC. Encoded protein: CASSPGPAGRSETQYF.

This clone was observed a few times. V and J are TRBV15 and TRBJ1-2, with 7 nucleotides matching TRBD1. The CDR3 is 14 amino acids. Germline V CDR1 and CDR2: LNHNV, YYDKDF (reference sequence). The ends lost 5 bases at V and 4 bases at J; junction bases unmatched: 7. The CDR3 bases are TGTGCCACCAGCGGCCGGGACAGTACCTATGGCTACACCTTC. Its protein is CATSGRDSTYGYTF.

This rearrangement joins TRBV13 to TRBJ1-1; D unclear. Trimming took 5 bases from V and 0 from J, leaving 13 bases between them. This CDR3 spans 15 amino acids. In germline, CDR1 is PRHDT, CDR2 FYEKMQ (reference sequence). The CDR3 here is CASSPGWRMNTEAFF. The CDR3 nucleotides are TGTGCCAGCAGCCCCGGATGGCGGATGAACACTGAAGCTTTCTTT.

This chain connects TRBV7-9 to TRBJ2-3; D perhaps matches TRBD1 (5 bases). The CDR3 runs to 14 residues. Trimming removed 4 bases at V and 2 bases at J, with 10 bases between. The germline V gene encodes CDR1 SEHNR and CDR2 FQNEAQ (reference sequence). DNA for the CDR3: TGTGCCAGCAGCTCTAGGACACCCACAGATACGCAGTATTTT. Translation gives CASSSRTPTDTQYF.

J is TRBJ2-1 and V is TRBV4-2; 8 bases map to TRBD2. Losses at the gene ends were 0 bases for V and 10 bases for J; bases not matched to a gene: 11. CDR3 length: 16 residues. Germline-derived CDR1 and CDR2 are LGHNA and YNFKEQ. The CDR3 DNA sequence: TGTGCCAGCAGCCAAGATGACGAGCGGGAGATTGGCGAGCAGTTCTTC. It is translated as CASSQDDEREIGEQFF.

The chain joins TRBV2 to TRBJ2-2, with TRBD1 matching over 8 bases. In germline, CDR1 is SNHLY, CDR2 FYNNEI. CDR3 length: 15 residues. J gave up 16 bases and V 5 bases, and 18 bases lay outside the gene matches. The chain's CDR3 is CASSSGQAYQTRAFF. The CDR3 bases are TGTGCCAGCAGTTCGGGACAGGCCTACCAAACCCGCGCGTTTTTT.

The J gene is TRBJ1-4, the V gene TRBV19; weak D call: TRBD1 (6 bases). V lost 3 bases, J lost 0 bases, and 23 bases lay in between. CDR1 and CDR2 (germline): LNHDA, SQIVND (reference sequence). CDR3 size: 20 residues. CDR3 sequence (DNA): TGTGCCAGTAGTATTGCGCCGGGTAGCAGAGGGGGTCCAACTAATGAAAAACTGTTTTTT. Residues: CASSIAPGSRGGPTNEKLFF. The variable domain in full, with the rest retrieved from reference TRBV19 and TRBJ1-4, is DGGITQSPKYLFRKEGQNVTLSCEQNLNHDAMYWYRQDPGQGLRLIYYSQIVNDFQKGDIAEGYSVSREKKESFPLTVTSAQKNPTAFYLCASSIAPGSRGGPTNEKLFFGSGTQLSVL.